Listed below are T cell receptor beta chains from one sample, sequenced in a study of vaccination and CD4 T cells after COVID-19. These TCRs are of unknown antigen specificity. TCRdb re-analysed the PCR reads in MiXCR, keeping a single row per CDR3 protein. The sample holds approximately 4,000 distinct CDR3 sequences, around a fifth seen once. Input material: CD4+ T cells from blood, cultured in vitro. The receptors stem from a human donor who had recovered from COVID-19. Both conserved end residues are part of each CDR3. D genes are given only for firm matches. The size of a clone is reported for some rows only, either as once, few or many, or as a class for expanded clones.

D	V	J	size	DNA	CDR3
NA	TRBV9	TRBJ1-6	NA	TGTGCCAGCAGCGTAGAATCGTCACTTAATTCACCCCTCCACTTT	CASSVESSLNSPLHF
NA	TRBV6-5	TRBJ1-1	few	TGTGCCAGCAGTTACTCGTTATGGGGGGCCTCGAACACTGAAGCTTTCTTT	CASSYSLWGASNTEAFF
TRBD2	TRBV4-1	TRBJ2-3	NA	TGCGCCAGCAGCCGCATGACTCTAGCGGGGAAACGCACAGATACGCAGTATTTT	CASSRMTLAGKRTDTQYF
NA	TRBV12-5	TRBJ1-6	NA	TGTGCTAGTGGTTCGCTCGTTAATTCACCCCTCCACTTT	CASGSLVNSPLHF
TRBD1	TRBV19	TRBJ2-5	few	TGTGCCAGTAGTATCCTGGGACAGGGCCAAGAGACCCAGTACTTC	CASSILGQGQETQYF
NA	TRBV7-6	TRBJ1-5	few	TGTGCCAGCCAGGGAGGGTCCAATCAGCCCCAGCATTTT	CASQGGSNQPQHF
NA	TRBV3-1	TRBJ2-7	NA	TGTGCCAGCAGCCGCGGATCGGTCTCCTACGAGCAGTACTTC	CASSRGSVSYEQYF
NA	TRBV6-1	TRBJ1-3	NA	TGTGCCAGTGTTCGGGGGCCAAGCTCTGGAAACACCATATATTTT	CASVRGPSSGNTIYF
NA	TRBV12-3/TRBV12-4	TRBJ1-2	NA	TGTGCTAGCACACGTGGGAGCTATGGCTACACCTTC	CASTRGSYGYTF
NA	TRBV7-9	TRBJ1-1	few	TGTGCCAGCAACAACCCTACTGGGCGGGGGCGGACTGAAGCTTTCTTT	CASNNPTGRGRTEAFF
NA	TRBV12-5	TRBJ1-1	few	TGTGCTAGTGGTTTGGTTCTGATGAACACTGAAGCTTTCTTT	CASGLVLMNTEAFF
TRBD2	TRBV5-1	TRBJ2-1	NA	TGCGCCAGCAGCTTAAACGGGGGGGCCGCTGATGAGCAGTTCTTC	CASSLNGGAADEQFF
TRBD2	TRBV2	TRBJ2-1	medium-sized	TGTGCCAGGGATAAGACTAGCGGGGTTTACAATGAGCAGTTCTTC	CARDKTSGVYNEQFF
NA	TRBV5-8	TRBJ1-1	few	TGTGCCAGCAGGTGGGGGCGCACTGAAGCTTTCTTT	CASRWGRTEAFF
TRBD1	TRBV18	TRBJ1-2	few	TGTGCCAGCTCACCACCGTCGACAGGGGCCAATGGCTACACCTTC	CASSPPSTGANGYTF
NA	TRBV9	TRBJ2-1	NA	TGTGCCAGCAGCCCCCGGGGAAGGAATGAGCAGTTCTTC	CASSPRGRNEQFF
NA	TRBV5-4	TRBJ1-2	medium-sized	TGTGCCAGCAGCCGCTCGGGACTCACTATATACACCTTC	CASSRSGLTIYTF
TRBD2	TRBV5-1	TRBJ2-7	few	TGCGCCAGCAGCTTAGCGGCGGGGGGCTATTCATCCTACGAGCAGTACTTC	CASSLAAGGYSSYEQYF
NA	TRBV21-1	TRBJ1-1	NA	TGTGCCAGCAGCAAATCGGACAGGGTGTACACTGAAGCTTTCTTT	CASSKSDRVYTEAFF